At least ten counts were recorded for the clone carrying this TCR beta chain. Each TCR cDNA molecule bore a unique molecular identifier. TCRdb reprocessed the 5' RACE reads via MiXCR and lists one record per CDR3 protein. The table has about 20,000 distinct CDR3 sequences, approximately 9.1% seen once; the top ten hold 35% to 40%. Regarding time point: blood at routine non-recurrence follow-up after resection. The sequenced material consisted of unsorted whole RNA from tumor, nontumor lung or frozen PBMC. The record originates from a study of spatial heterogeneity in lung cancer. V gave up 7 bases and J gave up 0 bases, with 4 bases separating them. The CDR3 consists of 13 residues. The V gene's germline CDR1 is SEHNR and CDR2 FQNEAQ (reference sequence).

The gene calls are TRBV7-9 and TRBJ2-6; D uncertain. Sequencing used PBMCs, obtained at follow-up. This TCR derives from a female donor with early-stage non-small cell lung cancer. This chain's CDR3 is CASTNSGANVLTF. For the CDR3, the DNA is TGTGCCAGCACCAACTCTGGGGCCAACGTCCTGACTTTC.